Each of the 27 T cell receptor beta chains below was sequenced from the same sample in a study of blood T cell repertoires in COVID-19. Here immunoSEQ multiplex PCR was the method, and the copy in TCRdb shows in-frame clones only, minus some. In the table there are roughly 240,000 clones, roughly 86% of which are singletons. The sequenced sample consisted of PBMCs or T cells enriched from blood (not recorded which). Source of these receptors: a woman aged 25 to 39 with acute COVID-19.

The chain links TRBV5-6 to TRBJ1-1, with a possible D match to TRBD1 (6 bases). CDR1 SGHDT and CDR2 YYEEEE come from the germline V gene. The CDR3 consists of 13 residues. The CDR3 sequence is CATPSRGNTEAFF. CDR3 nucleotide sequence: TGTGCAACCCCGAGCAGGGGCAACACTGAAGCTTTCTTT.

The chain employs TRBV5-4 and TRBJ2-7; 9 positions match TRBD1. Germline V gene lookup returns CDR1 SGHNT and CDR2 YYREEE (reference sequence). This CDR3 spans 15 amino acids. The V segment lost 4 bases and the J segment 1 base; nucleotides outside the gene matches: 6. CDR3 DNA sequence: TGTGCCAGCAGCCGAGGACAGGGGAGATCCTACGAGCAGTACTTC. Translation gives CASSRGQGRSYEQYF.

This clone was picked up one time. The gene calls are TRBV11-2 and TRBJ1-6, with a tentative D call TRBD1 (6 bases). The germline V gene has CDR1 SGHAT and CDR2 FQNNGV. This CDR3 contains 15 residues. V lost 1 base and J 7 bases, leaving 11 bases between the germline ends. CDR3 region: CASSLVSGENSPLHF. CDR3 DNA: TGTGCCAGCAGCTTAGTGTCAGGGGAGAATTCACCCCTCCACTTT.

The rearrangement uses TRBV5-5 and TRBJ2-1; the D gene is possibly TRBD1 (5 bases). Trimming cost V 2 bases and J 9 bases, with 9 bases left between them. Germline CDR1 reads SGHKS; CDR2 reads YYEKEE (reference sequence). This CDR3 is built from 12 residues. CDR3 DNA: TGTGCCAGCAGCTTAGGTGGGGCTGAGCAGTTCTTC. Its protein is CASSLGGAEQFF.

The V call is TRBV7-2, the J call TRBJ1-3; 10 bases align to TRBD1. This CDR3 is 14 amino acids long. The junction had 3 bases not matched to a gene; V was cut back by 6 bases and J by 4 bases. Germline loops: CDR1 SGHTA, CDR2 FQGNSA. The CDR3 nucleotides are TGTGCCAGCAGGGACAGGGGGGGAGGAAACACCATATATTTT. Encoded protein: CASRDRGGGNTIYF.

The CDR3 spells CASSLENSPLHF. The CDR3 region has the DNA TGTGCCAGCAGCTTGGAGAATTCACCCCTCCACTTT. V and J are TRBV7-8 and TRBJ1-6, with D unresolved. The germline V gene has CDR1 SGHVS and CDR2 FQNEAQ. Between the trimmed V and J ends, which lost 3 bases and 7 bases, there was a span of 4 bases. This CDR3 spans 12 amino acids.

The chain combines TRBV6-1 with TRBJ1-5, with TRBD1 matching over 7 bases. Germline V gene sequence: CDR1 MNHNS, CDR2 SASEGT. This CDR3 spans 14 amino acids. After removal of 5 bases from V and 2 bases from J, the junction contained 3 bases not matched to a gene. Here the CDR3 reads CASSKTGGNQPQHF. Written as DNA, the CDR3 is TGTGCCAGCAGTAAAACAGGGGGCAATCAGCCCCAGCATTTT.

This chain joins TRBV19 and TRBJ1-5; perhaps TRBD1 as D (6 bases). Trimming took 5 bases from V and 0 from J, leaving 14 bases between them. This CDR3 spans 16 amino acids. Germline CDR1 and CDR2: LNHDA and SQIVND (reference sequence). The CDR3 reads CASSLGAVGSNQPQHF. CDR3 coding DNA: TGTGCCAGTAGTTTGGGGGCAGTTGGTAGCAATCAGCCCCAGCATTTT.

The V and J genes are TRBV6-5 and TRBJ1-1, with 7 bases fitting TRBD1. Trimming removed 6 bases from V and 0 bases from J; junction bases left unmatched: 4. From germline, CDR1 is MNHEY and CDR2 SVGAGI. This CDR3 is built from 14 residues. The CDR3 DNA sequence: TGTGCCAGCAGCATACAGGGGATGAACACTGAAGCTTTCTTT. This codes for CASSIQGMNTEAFF.

The chain is built from TRBV10-3 and TRBJ1-1; a weak D match, TRBD1 (6 bases). CDR3 length: 14 residues. Germline V gene lookup returns CDR1 ENHRY and CDR2 SYGVKD. The ends were cut back, 1 base at V and 6 bases at J, with 12 bases in the middle. In nucleotides, the CDR3 is TGTGCCATCAGTGAGTTCTCGGACAGAGCTGAAGCTTTCTTT. This sequence encodes CAISEFSDRAEAFF.

J is TRBJ1-1 and V is TRBV12-5, with 7 bases aligning to TRBD1. Germline CDR1 is LGHNT and CDR2 is FRNRAP. Losses at the gene ends were 7 bases for V and 4 bases for J; bases not matched to a gene: 9. The CDR3 runs to 14 residues. The CDR3: CASAQGGRGTEAFF. The CDR3 DNA reads TGTGCTAGTGCTCAGGGGGGAAGGGGCACTGAAGCTTTCTTT.

This chain joins TRBV7-2 and TRBJ2-3, with a weak D call TRBD2 (7 bases). This CDR3 is built from 14 residues. The germline gives CDR1 SGHTA, CDR2 FQGNSA. Trimming left V 11 bases short and J 0 bases short, with 15 bases between. The CDR3 reads CACTGGPSTDTQYF. CDR3 bases: TGTGCCTGCACGGGGGGCCCTAGCACAGATACGCAGTATTTT.

CDR3 sequence: CASSVVADYGYTF. The CDR3 DNA reads as TGTGCCAGCAGCGTAGTGGCGGACTATGGCTACACCTTC. This sequence joins TRBV9 and TRBJ1-2; D is unresolved. V was pared by 0 bases and J by 3 bases, with 6 bases between. Germline lookup yields CDR1 SGDLS and CDR2 YYNGEE. This CDR3 is built from 13 residues.

The chain employs TRBV28 and TRBJ1-5; D remains unclear. Germline-derived CDR1 and CDR2 are MDHEN and SYDVKM. The CDR3 extends over 14 amino acids. V lost 2 bases and J lost 6, with 11 bases in between. CDR3 loop: CASSLAGWGQPQHF. In DNA form, the CDR3 reads TGTGCCAGCAGTTTAGCGGGGTGGGGTCAGCCCCAGCATTTT.

The V call is TRBV5-1, the J call TRBJ2-1, with 11 nucleotides matching TRBD1. V lost 1 base, J lost 6 bases, and 3 bases stayed unmatched. Germline CDR1 and CDR2: SGHRS and YFSETQ. This CDR3 comprises 15 residues. CDR3 loop: CASSLIGQGANEQFF. In DNA form, the CDR3 reads TGCGCCAGCAGCTTGATAGGACAGGGGGCCAATGAGCAGTTCTTC.

This chain links TRBV18 with TRBJ2-2; TRBD1 agrees at 7 bases. From germline, CDR1 is KGHSH and CDR2 LQKENI. The length of the CDR3 is 16 residues. J gave up 1 base and V 0 bases, and 2 bases lay outside the gene matches. As DNA, the CDR3 is TGTGCCAGCTCACCACCCCCAGGGGGGAACACCGGGGAGCTGTTTTTT. Translated: CASSPPPGGNTGELFF.

A single count supports this clone. The genes are TRBV7-2 and TRBJ1-2; weak D call: TRBD1 (5 bases). The CDR3 covers 15 residues. Germline V gives CDR1 SGHTA, CDR2 FQGNSA. The V end was cut by 3 bases, the J end by 6 bases, with 17 bases between. CDR3 bases: TGTGCCAGCAGCTTTTCCGGGGGAGGAGAAAATGGCTACACCTTC. This sequence encodes CASSFSGGGENGYTF.

V gene TRBV12-3 or TRBV12-4 combines with J gene TRBJ1-2; maybe TRBD1 (6 bases). The CDR3 has 12 residues. V was pared by 6 bases and J by 12 bases, with 17 bases between. This chain's CDR3 is CASRLGGGVDTF. The DNA for the CDR3 is TGTGCCAGCAGGCTGGGGGGGGGCGTCGACACCTTC.

This clone was detected once. The V gene is TRBV7-9, the J gene TRBJ1-4; D perhaps matches TRBD1 (6 bases). V was cut by 5 bases and J by 7 bases, with 17 bases left in between. The CDR3 is 15 amino acids. CDR1 and CDR2 from the germline V gene are SEHNR and FQNEAQ (reference sequence). The CDR3 region has the DNA TGTGCCAGCAGCCCACCACTGGGGGCAATTGAAAAACTGTTTTTT. This gives the protein CASSPPLGAIEKLFF.

This chain connects TRBV10-2 to TRBJ2-7; perhaps TRBD1 as D (6 bases). The germline CDR1 and CDR2 sequences are WSHSY and SAAADI. CDR3 length: 13 amino acids. V was trimmed by 2 bases and J by 4 bases, leaving 9 bases between them. CDR3 sequence (DNA): TGCGCCAGCAGTGAGGACAGGCAGTACGAGCAGTACTTC. Translating it yields CASSEDRQYEQYF.

V usage is TRBV3-1 (or the pseudogene TRBV3-2) and J usage is TRBJ1-1, with D unclear. CDR1 is LGHDT, CDR2 YNNKEL, per germline (reference sequence). Trimming cost V 6 bases and J 0 bases, with 11 bases left between them. CDR3 length: 14 amino acids. The CDR3 coding sequence is TGTGCCAGCAGGCGGGGTTCCATGAACACTGAAGCTTTCTTT. Translating gives CASRRGSMNTEAFF.

The chain carries TRBV27 and TRBJ2-5; TRBD2 matches 13 bases. The V gene end was trimmed by 8 bases and the J gene end by 3 bases; junction bases not matched to a gene: 3. CDR1 and CDR2 (germline): MNHEY, SMNVEV (reference sequence). The CDR3 totals 14 residues. The CDR3 reads CASAGLAGEETQYF. CDR3 nucleotides: TGTGCCAGCGCAGGACTAGCGGGGGAAGAGACCCAGTACTTC.

The chain couples TRBV18 to TRBJ2-3; 8 positions agree with TRBD2. The CDR3 loop spans 15 amino acids. Germline CDR1 reads KGHSH; CDR2 reads LQKENI. Trimming removed 6 bases from V and 5 bases from J; junction bases left unmatched: 10. The CDR3 DNA sequence: TGTGCCAGCTCGCCATTAGCGGGGCAGGTAGATACGCAGTATTTT. It encodes CASSPLAGQVDTQYF.

Only one count was recorded for this clone. The chain employs TRBV19 and TRBJ2-3; 9 bases are shared with TRBD2. Germline CDR1 LNHDA, CDR2 SQIVND (reference sequence). CDR3 length: 16 residues. V dropped 10 bases and J dropped 4; count of bases not matched to a gene: 15. The CDR3 reads CATTRGLAEVADTQYF. As DNA, the CDR3 is TGTGCCACAACCCGGGGACTAGCTGAGGTAGCAGATACGCAGTATTTT.

The genes are TRBV7-9 and TRBJ2-5; perhaps TRBD2 as D (6 bases). CDR3 length: 13 amino acids. CDR1 is SEHNR, CDR2 FQNEAQ, per germline (reference sequence). Trimming left V 4 bases short and J 4 bases short, with 10 bases between. The CDR3 DNA reads TGTGCCAGCAGCTCGACTAGGGGAGAGACCCAGTACTTC. Translation gives CASSSTRGETQYF.

The chain combines TRBV6-4 with TRBJ2-5; 9 bases line up with TRBD1. The CDR3 is 13 residues long. Trimming at V came to 6 bases and at J to 5 bases, leaving 4 bases not matched to a gene. CDR1 is MRHNA, CDR2 SNTAGT, per germline. The CDR3 is CASSVDRGETQYF. CDR3 in DNA: TGTGCCAGCAGCGTAGACAGGGGGGAGACCCAGTACTTC.

The J gene is TRBJ2-4, the V gene TRBV2; D is ambiguous. This CDR3 is 15 amino acids long. Trimming left V 7 bases short and J 0 bases short, with 13 bases between. CDR1 is SNHLY and CDR2 is FYNNEI in the germline V gene. The DNA of the CDR3 is TGTGCCAGCACTAAGACTGTCATAGCCAAAAACATTCAGTACTTC. Its translation is CASTKTVIAKNIQYF.